This T cell receptor beta chain was observed in a study of shared clonotypes between healthy human individuals. The study, taken as a whole, reports: Four donors shared around 5.2% of their naive CD4 clonotypes.

Deep-level running was used for the assay. Every subset had its genomic DNA shared out evenly among several immunoSEQ plates. Authors' processing steps: Junction-only sequences produced by ImmunoSEQ had no quality scores, so filtering differed. The data were produced by immunoSEQ multiplex PCR, yet TCRdb's version contains in-frame clones alone and is incomplete. The V and J calls and clone size are taken from that table; D and trimming were inferred from the DNA. The profile shows a few million clones, more than 90% of them singletons. Regarding this clone: Its antigen is not identified.

Per germline, CDR1 MNHEY and CDR2 SMNVEV (reference sequence). The V and J ends lost 6 bases and 5 bases respectively, with 11 bases between them. CDR3 length equals 12 residues. The receptor comes from a man younger than 35 in good health. The rearrangement joins TRBV27 to TRBJ2-7; D unresolved. Specimen: naive CD4+ T cells sorted from blood. Specified subset: CD45RA+ positively selected. The CDR3 coding sequence is TGTGCCAGCAGGGGTCCCCACCACGAGCAGTACTTC. This gives the protein CASRGPHHEQYF.